This TCR beta chain comes out of a study of STAT5B mutations in CD4+ large granular lymphocyte leukemia. About the study: Healthy donors showed HLA-associated enrichment of the CDR3 'QG' motif.

Using immunoSEQ multiplex PCR, the repertoire was profiled, and TCRdb retains in-frame clones only, with some absent. The sample carries tens of thousands of clones, roughly 76% recorded once. Germline V CDR1 and CDR2: LNHDA, SQIVND (reference sequence). The CDR3 is made up of 14 amino acids. With 5 bases removed from V and 2 bases from J, the gap between germline ends came to 12 bases. The source material was CD4+ T cells from blood buffy coats. The genes are TRBV19 and TRBJ1-1; D call uncertain. This sequence was found in a human donor in good health. CDR3 residues: CASSPRTLNTEAFF. CDR3 coding DNA: TGTGCCAGTAGTCCCAGGACCCTAAACACTGAAGCTTTCTTT.